The 21 T cell receptor beta chains presented below share a single source sample, sequenced in a study of blood T cell repertoires in COVID-19. Generated by immunoSEQ multiplex PCR, the TCRdb table keeps only in-frame clones and is missing some. Of some 290,000 clones in the sample, around 92% were seen once. Material: peripheral blood. Receptors were obtained from a woman under 40 with COVID-19, enrolled during active disease.

This chain's CDR3 is CASRKGGNEQYF. The CDR3 DNA sequence: TGTGCCAGCAGGAAAGGGGGTAACGAGCAGTACTTC. The chain is built from TRBV6-5 and TRBJ2-7; D possibly corresponds to TRBD1 (6 bases). From germline, CDR1 is MNHEY and CDR2 SVGAGI. CDR3 length: 12 amino acids. Trimming pared 6 bases from V and 5 bases from J, leaving 11 bases between.

CDR3 loop: CASSGVSGGAVNEQFF. As DNA, the CDR3 is TGTGCCAGCAGTGGAGTAAGCGGGGGGGCTGTCAATGAGCAGTTCTTC. The J gene is TRBJ2-1, the V gene TRBV28; 10 nucleotides align to TRBD2. The CDR3 spans 16 residues. Germline V gives CDR1 MDHEN, CDR2 SYDVKM. J gave up 6 bases and V 5 bases, and 10 bases lay outside the gene matches.

The chain combines TRBV5-1 with TRBJ1-1; D is ambiguous. V shed 4 bases and J shed 0 bases, with 10 bases lying between them. The germline CDR1 and CDR2 sequences are SGHRS and YFSETQ. CDR3 length: 14 residues. Written as DNA, the CDR3 is TGCGCCAGCAGCCACTCCGGGGTGAACACTGAAGCTTTCTTT. Its protein product is CASSHSGVNTEAFF.

The chain joins TRBV4-1 to TRBJ1-1; TRBD1 might be the D (6 bases). V lost 3 bases to trimming and J lost 3 bases, with 14 bases between them. CDR1 and CDR2 from the germline V gene are MGHRA and YSYEKL. The CDR3 covers 15 residues. CDR3 amino acids: CASSQLTGTDTEAFF. The DNA of the CDR3 is TGCGCCAGCAGCCAGTTGACAGGCACAGACACTGAAGCTTTCTTT.

Only a few counts were recorded for this clone. The chain links TRBV20-1 to TRBJ2-2; TRBD2 matches at 8 bases. CDR3 length equals 14 residues. V lost 3 bases and J lost 5; bases outside the gene matches: 5. Germline V gives CDR1 DFQATT, CDR2 SNEGSKA (reference sequence). Here the CDR3 reads CSASRSGGTGELFF. CDR3 sequence (DNA): TGCAGTGCTAGTCGTTCGGGAGGGACCGGGGAGCTGTTTTTT.

The rearrangement uses TRBV29-1 and TRBJ2-2; TRBD1 matches at 11 bases. CDR3 length equals 18 residues. Germline CDR1 SQVTM, CDR2 ANQGSEA. V dropped 0 bases and J dropped 6; count of bases not matched to a gene: 12. As DNA, the CDR3 is TGCAGCGTTGAAGAGCGCCAGGACAGGGGGCGCGAGGCCGGGGAGCTGTTTTTT. Its translation: CSVEERQDRGREAGELFF.

V and J are TRBV10-1 and TRBJ2-7; D remains ambiguous. The CDR3 loop spans 14 amino acids. CDR1 and CDR2 from the germline V gene are WNHNN and SYGVQD (reference sequence). The germline V and J ends were trimmed by 0 bases and 3 bases, with 9 bases remaining between them. CDR3 residues: CASSESKQIYEQYF. As DNA, the CDR3 is TGCGCCAGCAGTGAGTCGAAACAGATCTACGAGCAGTACTTC.

This clone came up once. V and J are TRBV2 and TRBJ1-2; 7 nucleotides agree with TRBD1. The germline CDR1 and CDR2 sequences are SNHLY and FYNNEI. The CDR3 extends over 14 amino acids. After removal of 4 bases from V and 1 base from J, the junction contained 3 bases not matched to a gene. The CDR3 DNA is TGTGCCAGCAGTGTTTGGGACAGTAACTATGGCTACACCTTC. It translates to CASSVWDSNYGYTF.

The CDR3 DNA reads TGTGCCAGCTCACCACCTAGTGGCAGGGTTAATTCACCCCTCCACTTT. Its protein is CASSPPSGRVNSPLHF. The chain joins TRBV18 to TRBJ1-6, with D perhaps matching TRBD1 (5 bases). Germline V gives CDR1 KGHSH, CDR2 LQKENI. V gave up 0 bases and J gave up 6 bases, with 12 bases separating them. The CDR3 spans 16 residues.

V and J are TRBV11-2 and TRBJ1-2; D is perhaps TRBD1 (5 bases). V lost 1 base to trimming and J lost 8 bases, with 14 bases between them. The CDR3 spans 14 residues. Germline CDR1 is SGHAT and CDR2 is FQNNGV. The CDR3 here is CASSLAGLTIGYTF. The CDR3 bases are TGTGCCAGCAGCTTAGCAGGGCTAACTATAGGCTACACCTTC.

The V and J genes are TRBV2 and TRBJ1-1; D gene uncertain. From germline, CDR1 is SNHLY and CDR2 FYNNEI. The CDR3 is 14 residues long. Trimming took off 3 bases at V and 0 bases at J, with 8 bases between the two ends. Here the CDR3 DNA reads TGTGCCAGCAGTGAGCAGCGACTGAACACTGAAGCTTTCTTT. This translates into CASSEQRLNTEAFF.

The chain employs TRBV11-2 and TRBJ2-7; D is possibly TRBD1 (5 bases). Germline-derived CDR1 and CDR2 are SGHAT and FQNNGV. This CDR3 region has 14 residues. V was shortened by 4 bases and J by 3 bases, with 13 bases between the two germline ends. CDR3 bases: TGTGCCAGCAGCTCCTCTGAACAGGTCTACGAGCAGTACTTC. Its protein product is CASSSSEQVYEQYF.

The V call is TRBV19, the J call TRBJ1-5; weak D call: TRBD1 (6 bases). Germline CDR1 and CDR2: LNHDA and SQIVND (reference sequence). The germline V and J ends were trimmed by 3 bases and 7 bases, with 19 bases remaining between them. CDR3 length equals 16 residues. CDR3 nucleotide sequence: TGTGCCAGTAGTATTCGGACAGCCCCAGCAATCCAGCCCCAGCATTTT. It translates to CASSIRTAPAIQPQHF.

The chain joins TRBV28 to TRBJ1-5; D is possibly TRBD1 (5 bases). CDR3 length: 15 amino acids. Between the trimmed V and J ends, which lost 6 bases and 4 bases, there was a span of 16 bases. Germline V gene sequence: CDR1 MDHEN, CDR2 SYDVKM. The CDR3 DNA sequence: TGTGCCAGCAGATCTTACGGGACTTCTAATCAGCCCCAGCATTTT. Translating gives CASRSYGTSNQPQHF.

The chain is built from TRBV9 and TRBJ1-1; possible D gene TRBD1, 5 bases. Germline V CDR1 and CDR2: SGDLS, YYNGEE. CDR3 length: 12 amino acids. Between the trimmed V and J ends, which lost 1 base and 6 bases, there was a span of 7 bases. The CDR3 nucleotides are TGTGCCAGCAGCGTAATGGGGCCTGAAGCTTTCTTT. It is translated as CASSVMGPEAFF.

The chain links TRBV5-1 to TRBJ1-4; possible D gene TRBD1, 5 bases. CDR1 is SGHRS and CDR2 is YFSETQ in the germline V gene. V dropped 0 bases and J dropped 6 bases, with 30 bases sitting between them. CDR3 length: 21 residues. The DNA of the CDR3 is TGCGCCAGCAGCTTGGCCAAGCTACCCCGTCGGGGGGAGGGTCCGGATGAAAAACTGTTTTTT. Amino acids: CASSLAKLPRRGEGPDEKLFF.

The V and J genes are TRBV7-9 and TRBJ1-3; D is ambiguous. CDR3 length: 13 residues. Germline values: CDR1 SEHNR, CDR2 FQNEAQ (reference sequence). The V end lost 5 bases, the J end lost 4 bases, and 9 bases lay between the germline ends. CDR3 sequence (DNA): TGTGCCAGCAGCGACACCCCGGGAAACACCATATATTTT. Amino acids: CASSDTPGNTIYF.

The chain combines TRBV9 with TRBJ2-3; TRBD2 matches at 7 bases. Germline V gene data show CDR1 as SGDLS and CDR2 as YYNGEE. CDR3 length equals 16 residues. V lost 3 bases and J lost 2; bases outside the gene matches: 9. CDR3 nucleotides: TGTGCCAGCAGCGCCCCCGCGGGAGAGGTCACAGATACGCAGTATTTT. Encoded protein: CASSAPAGEVTDTQYF. Filled out from reference TRBV9 and TRBJ2-3, the complete variable domain reads DSGVTQTPKHLITATGQRVTLRCSPRSGDLSVYWYQQSLDQGLQFLIQYYNGEERAKGNILERFSAQQFPDLHSELNLSSLELGDSALYFCASSAPAGEVTDTQYFGPGTRLTVL.

The chain joins TRBV10-1 to TRBJ1-2; D unclear. Germline values: CDR1 WNHNN, CDR2 SYGVQD (reference sequence). The CDR3 is 13 residues long. Trimming took off 3 bases at V and 1 base at J, with 6 bases between the two ends. CDR3 region: CASSDQINYGYTF. The DNA of the CDR3 is TGCGCCAGCAGTGATCAGATTAACTATGGCTACACCTTC.

CDR3 in amino acids: CATSDTTGGDSGYTF. In nucleotides, the CDR3 is TGTGCCACCAGTGATACGACAGGGGGCGATAGTGGCTACACCTTC. This rearrangement joins TRBV24-1 to TRBJ1-2; 10 bases are shared with TRBD1. V gave up 3 bases and J gave up 7 bases; unmatched junction bases: 7. Germline V gives CDR1 KGHDR, CDR2 SFDVKD. This CDR3 region has 15 residues.

The chain carries TRBV7-5 and TRBJ2-1; no DNA check was done on the table's D call, TRBD2. TRBV7-5 is marked as a pseudogene. This CDR3 comprises 17 residues. CDR3 nucleotide sequence: TGTGTCAGAAGCGGTTCCGGGACTATACAACGCACTTTCCCGCAGTTCTTC. Translating it yields CVRSGSGTIQRTFPQFF.